A single TCR beta chain is shown here with its context. Using immunoSEQ multiplex PCR, the repertoire was profiled, and TCRdb retains in-frame clones only, with some absent. The table lists tens of thousands of clones, 80% of them singletons. This record comes from a study of PD-1 blockade in classical Hodgkin lymphoma. Time point reported: cycle 4 day 1 (C4D1), after 6 weeks of nivolumab. Each and every patient relapsed after autologous stem cell transplantation, and patients got differing brentuximab vedotin exposure. The clonotype was recovered from a human donor with classical Hodgkin lymphoma. The sequencing used peripheral blood mononuclear cells (PBMCs), collected before the fourth cycle of nivolumab.

The DNA for the CDR3 is TGTGCCAGCAGCTTAGCATGGACAGGGCTGGGAAACACCATATATTTT. Encoded protein: CASSLAWTGLGNTIYF. This chain links TRBV7-2 with TRBJ1-3, with 8 bases that match TRBD1. CDR1 is SGHTA, CDR2 FQGNSA, per germline. V dropped 0 bases and J dropped 4; count of bases not matched to a gene: 5. The CDR3 sequence is 16 residues long.